This is a list of T cell receptor beta chains from one sample in a study of response to subunit inactivated influenza vaccine. TCRdb ran MiXCR on the RT-PCR reads and lists one entry per CDR3 protein. The repertoire holds fewer than 800,000 distinct CDR3 sequences, with about a sixth as singletons. Material: PBMCs from blood, obtained 12 days after vaccination. The receptor source for this set is a man in his forties or fifties who received an inactivated influenza vaccine. The CDR3 runs from the conserved cysteine through the conserved F or W. A D gene is named only where the DNA matches it firmly. For some rows the clone size is stated as once, few or many, or as a class when expanded; others skip it.

j_gene: TRBJ2-1; abundance: few; d_gene: NA; v_gene: TRBV12-3/TRBV12-4; CDR3nt: TGTGCCAGCAGTTTACATAGGGGCAATGAGCAGTTCTTC; CDR3aa: CASSLHRGNEQFF
j_gene: TRBJ2-5; abundance: NA; d_gene: NA; v_gene: TRBV27; CDR3nt: TGTGCCAGCAGTTTCCGAGTTGCGGCGGTAGGAGAGACCCAGTACTTC; CDR3aa: CASSFRVAAVGETQYF
j_gene: TRBJ2-5; abundance: NA; d_gene: TRBD1; v_gene: TRBV7-9; CDR3nt: TGTGCCAGCAGCTTCAGGGGGAGCCAAGAGACCCAGTACTTC; CDR3aa: CASSFRGSQETQYF
j_gene: TRBJ2-1; abundance: NA; d_gene: NA; v_gene: TRBV2; CDR3nt: TGTGCCAGCAGTGTTGAACAGGGGACTCACAATGAGCAGTTCTTC; CDR3aa: CASSVEQGTHNEQFF
j_gene: TRBJ1-2; abundance: few; d_gene: NA; v_gene: TRBV9; CDR3nt: TGTGCCAGCAGCGAGGGACTGCGAGCTAACTATGGCTACACCTTC; CDR3aa: CASSEGLRANYGYTF
j_gene: TRBJ1-6; abundance: few; d_gene: NA; v_gene: TRBV12-3/TRBV12-4; CDR3nt: TGTGCCTCGCGTCGGGTTTTTAGTTCACCCCTCCACTTT; CDR3aa: CASRRVFSSPLHF
j_gene: TRBJ1-3; abundance: once; d_gene: NA; v_gene: TRBV5-1; CDR3nt: TGCGCCAGAAGCTTCGGGAACGTCGGAAACACCATATATTTT; CDR3aa: CARSFGNVGNTIYF
j_gene: TRBJ1-2; abundance: many; d_gene: NA; v_gene: TRBV15; CDR3nt: TGTGCCACCAGCAGACAAAATTACGGGGGCTACACCTTC; CDR3aa: CATSRQNYGGYTF
j_gene: TRBJ1-1; abundance: few; d_gene: TRBD1; v_gene: TRBV18; CDR3nt: TGTGCCAGCACCCAACAGGGGGTGGTGAACACTGAAGCTTTCTTT; CDR3aa: CASTQQGVVNTEAFF
j_gene: TRBJ2-5; abundance: NA; d_gene: TRBD1; v_gene: TRBV18; CDR3nt: TGTGCCAGCTCACGACAGGGGGCCGGGCAAGAGACCCAGTACTTC; CDR3aa: CASSRQGAGQETQYF
j_gene: TRBJ2-2; abundance: NA; d_gene: TRBD2; v_gene: TRBV10-3; CDR3nt: TGTGCCATCAGTGAGTTTGCGGGAGTGAGTACCGGGGAGCTGTTTTTT; CDR3aa: CAISEFAGVSTGELFF
j_gene: TRBJ2-1; abundance: few; d_gene: TRBD1; v_gene: TRBV12-3/TRBV12-4; CDR3nt: TGTGCCAGCAGTTTTAGGGACAGGGCCTACAATGAGCAGTTCTTC; CDR3aa: CASSFRDRAYNEQFF
j_gene: TRBJ1-5; abundance: NA; d_gene: TRBD1; v_gene: TRBV14; CDR3nt: TGTGCCAGCAGCCTCACAGGGGCGCCGGGGCCCCAGCATTTT; CDR3aa: CASSLTGAPGPQHF
j_gene: TRBJ2-3; abundance: NA; d_gene: TRBD1; v_gene: TRBV4-2; CDR3nt: TGTGCCAGCAGCCAGGACAGGGTCAGTTCAGATACGCAGTATTTT; CDR3aa: CASSQDRVSSDTQYF
j_gene: TRBJ2-3; abundance: few; d_gene: TRBD2; v_gene: TRBV18; CDR3nt: TGTGCCAGCTCACCACCGCGGGGGGTCAGCACAGATACGCAGTATTTT; CDR3aa: CASSPPRGVSTDTQYF
j_gene: TRBJ2-1; abundance: NA; d_gene: TRBD2; v_gene: TRBV28; CDR3nt: TGTGCCAGCAGGTCCGCTAGCGGAACTTACAATGAGCAGTTCTTC; CDR3aa: CASRSASGTYNEQFF
j_gene: TRBJ2-1; abundance: NA; d_gene: NA; v_gene: TRBV20-1; CDR3nt: TGCAGTGCTAGAGGGGGCGGGGCAGCGGAGCAGTTCTTC; CDR3aa: CSARGGGAAEQFF
j_gene: TRBJ2-1; abundance: few; d_gene: TRBD2; v_gene: TRBV28; CDR3nt: TGTGCCAGCAGTTTTGGCGGGAGGTTTGATGAGCAGTTCTTC; CDR3aa: CASSFGGRFDEQFF
j_gene: TRBJ1-6; abundance: few; d_gene: NA; v_gene: TRBV10-3; CDR3nt: TGTGCCATCAGTGAAGAGCTGGGACGGGGGAATTCACCCCTCCACTTT; CDR3aa: CAISEELGRGNSPLHF
j_gene: TRBJ2-3; abundance: NA; d_gene: TRBD1; v_gene: TRBV7-2; CDR3nt: TGTGCCAGCAGCTACAGGGGGCTGCAAGGAGATACGCAGTATTTT; CDR3aa: CASSYRGLQGDTQYF
j_gene: TRBJ2-5; abundance: NA; d_gene: NA; v_gene: TRBV24-1; CDR3nt: TGTGCCACCAGTGATTCGCCAGCCCAAGAGACCCAGTACTTC; CDR3aa: CATSDSPAQETQYF
j_gene: TRBJ2-3; abundance: few; d_gene: NA; v_gene: TRBV5-1; CDR3nt: TGCGCCAGCAGCTTCGTAGGGTTTAGCACAGATACGCAGTATTTT; CDR3aa: CASSFVGFSTDTQYF
j_gene: TRBJ2-3; abundance: NA; d_gene: NA; v_gene: TRBV27; CDR3nt: TGTGCCAGCAGTTTAAGAGCGGGTATTAGCACAGATACGCAGTATTTT; CDR3aa: CASSLRAGISTDTQYF
j_gene: TRBJ2-7; abundance: NA; d_gene: TRBD1; v_gene: TRBV6-2/TRBV6-3; CDR3nt: TGTGCCAGCAGTTACTGGGGGACAGAGTACGAGCAGTACTTC; CDR3aa: CASSYWGTEYEQYF
j_gene: TRBJ2-2; abundance: NA; d_gene: NA; v_gene: TRBV20-1; CDR3nt: TGCAGTGCTCGCCGGAGGAGGGCCACCTTGGTCGGGGAGCTGTTTTTT; CDR3aa: CSARRRRATLVGELFF
j_gene: TRBJ2-3; abundance: NA; d_gene: NA; v_gene: TRBV6-5; CDR3nt: TGTGCCAGCAGTTACAGCCCGGGGGCACAAGATACGCAGTATTTT; CDR3aa: CASSYSPGAQDTQYF
j_gene: TRBJ2-2; abundance: NA; d_gene: NA; v_gene: TRBV12-3/TRBV12-4; CDR3nt: TGTGCCAGCAGTCCAGGGTCGAACACCGGGGAGCTGTTTTTT; CDR3aa: CASSPGSNTGELFF
j_gene: TRBJ1-3; abundance: many; d_gene: NA; v_gene: TRBV7-9; CDR3nt: TGTGCCAGCAGCCCCGGGTGGGAGACTGGAAACACCATATATTTT; CDR3aa: CASSPGWETGNTIYF
j_gene: TRBJ2-6; abundance: NA; d_gene: NA; v_gene: TRBV2; CDR3nt: TGTGCCAGGAGCAACCGACAGACTGGGGCCAACGTCCTGACTTTC; CDR3aa: CARSNRQTGANVLTF
j_gene: TRBJ1-2; abundance: few; d_gene: NA; v_gene: TRBV7-9; CDR3nt: TGTGCCAGCAGCCCTAGTGTCCGGGACACCTATGGCTACACCTTC; CDR3aa: CASSPSVRDTYGYTF
j_gene: TRBJ2-7; abundance: NA; d_gene: TRBD1; v_gene: TRBV6-1; CDR3nt: TGTGCCAGCAGTCCGACAGGGTACGACTACGAGCAGTACTTC; CDR3aa: CASSPTGYDYEQYF
j_gene: TRBJ2-1; abundance: few; d_gene: NA; v_gene: TRBV7-2; CDR3nt: TGTGCCAGCAGCTTTGACAGGGAGCAGTTCTTC; CDR3aa: CASSFDREQFF
j_gene: TRBJ2-1; abundance: NA; d_gene: TRBD1; v_gene: TRBV11-1; CDR3nt: TGTGCCAGCAGCCCGCCCGACAGGGTTCGTAGGTCCTACAATGAGCAGTTCTTC; CDR3aa: CASSPPDRVRRSYNEQFF
j_gene: TRBJ2-7; abundance: NA; d_gene: TRBD1; v_gene: TRBV7-8; CDR3nt: TGTGCCAGCAGCTCTCACAGGGGAATGTACGAGCAGTACTTC; CDR3aa: CASSSHRGMYEQYF
j_gene: TRBJ2-2; abundance: NA; d_gene: NA; v_gene: TRBV6-2/TRBV6-3; CDR3nt: TGTGCCAGCAGCCCCCCTACTAGCTCCGGGGAGCTGTTTTTT; CDR3aa: CASSPPTSSGELFF
j_gene: TRBJ2-7; abundance: NA; d_gene: NA; v_gene: TRBV5-1; CDR3nt: TGCACCAGCAGCTCGACAGGCCCCTACGAGCAGTACTTC; CDR3aa: CTSSSTGPYEQYF
j_gene: TRBJ1-2; abundance: NA; d_gene: TRBD1; v_gene: TRBV7-9; CDR3nt: TGTGCCAGCAGCTTAAGTCCCGGACAGGAATATGGCTACACCTTC; CDR3aa: CASSLSPGQEYGYTF
j_gene: TRBJ2-1; abundance: NA; d_gene: TRBD1; v_gene: TRBV2; CDR3nt: TGTGCCAGCATGTACAGGGGGTCTTACAATGAGCAGTTCTTC; CDR3aa: CASMYRGSYNEQFF
j_gene: TRBJ2-5; abundance: few; d_gene: NA; v_gene: TRBV7-2; CDR3nt: TGTGCCAGCAGCTCGATGGTGGGCAGGGCAATAGAGACCCAGTACTTC; CDR3aa: CASSSMVGRAIETQYF
j_gene: TRBJ2-1; abundance: NA; d_gene: NA; v_gene: TRBV20-1; CDR3nt: TGCAGTGCTAGTTTTTTGGGAAGCTCCTACAATGAGCAGTTCTTC; CDR3aa: CSASFLGSSYNEQFF
j_gene: TRBJ2-1; abundance: NA; d_gene: NA; v_gene: TRBV7-2; CDR3nt: TGTGCCAGCAGCTGGGAGTCCGGACGCAATGAGCAGTTCTTC; CDR3aa: CASSWESGRNEQFF
j_gene: TRBJ2-2; abundance: few; d_gene: NA; v_gene: TRBV5-6; CDR3nt: TGTGCCAGCAGCTGGACAGTCGGGGAGCTGTTTTTT; CDR3aa: CASSWTVGELFF